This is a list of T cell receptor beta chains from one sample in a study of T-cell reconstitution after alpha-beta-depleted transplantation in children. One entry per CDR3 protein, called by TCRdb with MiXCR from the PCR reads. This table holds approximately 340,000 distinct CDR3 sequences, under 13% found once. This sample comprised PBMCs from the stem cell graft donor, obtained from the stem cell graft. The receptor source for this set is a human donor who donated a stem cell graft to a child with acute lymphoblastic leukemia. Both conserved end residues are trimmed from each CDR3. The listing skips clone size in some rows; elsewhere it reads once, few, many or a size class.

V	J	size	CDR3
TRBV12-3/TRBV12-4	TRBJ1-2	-	ASSYGSRTLWNGYT
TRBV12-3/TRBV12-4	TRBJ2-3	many	ASRPGISDTQY
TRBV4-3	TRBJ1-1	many	ASSQDPHTEAF
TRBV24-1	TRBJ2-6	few	ATSAPGAGANVLT
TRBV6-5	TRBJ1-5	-	ASSYHERVSNQPQH
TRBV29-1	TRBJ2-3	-	SVDREGQTDTQY
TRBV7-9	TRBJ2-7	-	ASSPRAPGQGTYEQY
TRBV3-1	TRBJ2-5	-	ASSPPRRTSGSKETQY
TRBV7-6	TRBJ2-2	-	ASTLFLAAAGELF
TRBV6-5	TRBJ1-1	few	ASSYSRTGNTEAF
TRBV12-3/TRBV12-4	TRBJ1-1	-	ASSRPAF
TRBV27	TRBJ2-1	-	ASSLGRANRANEQF
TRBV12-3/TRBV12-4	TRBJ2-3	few	ASSRPLWEDFTDTQY
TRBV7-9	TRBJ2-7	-	ASSLGQDAASYEQY
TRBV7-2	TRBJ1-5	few	ASSPSGARQPQH
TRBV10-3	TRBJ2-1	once	AISEIANEQF
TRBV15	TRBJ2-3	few	ATSRDLADTQY